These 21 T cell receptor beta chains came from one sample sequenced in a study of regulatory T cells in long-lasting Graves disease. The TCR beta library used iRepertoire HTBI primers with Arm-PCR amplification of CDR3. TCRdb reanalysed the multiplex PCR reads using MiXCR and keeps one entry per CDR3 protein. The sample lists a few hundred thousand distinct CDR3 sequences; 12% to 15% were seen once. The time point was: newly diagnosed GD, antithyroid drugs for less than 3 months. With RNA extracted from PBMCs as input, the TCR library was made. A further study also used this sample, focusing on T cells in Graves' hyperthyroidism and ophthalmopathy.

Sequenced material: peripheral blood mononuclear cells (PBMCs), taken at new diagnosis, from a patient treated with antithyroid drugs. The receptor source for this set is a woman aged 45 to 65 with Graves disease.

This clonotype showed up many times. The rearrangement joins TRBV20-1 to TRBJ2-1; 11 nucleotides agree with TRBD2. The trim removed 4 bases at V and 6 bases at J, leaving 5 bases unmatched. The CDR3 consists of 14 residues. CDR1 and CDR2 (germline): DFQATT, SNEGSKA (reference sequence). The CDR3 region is CSAIAGGPRNEQFF. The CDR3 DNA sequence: TGCAGTGCTATAGCGGGAGGGCCTCGCAATGAGCAGTTCTTC.

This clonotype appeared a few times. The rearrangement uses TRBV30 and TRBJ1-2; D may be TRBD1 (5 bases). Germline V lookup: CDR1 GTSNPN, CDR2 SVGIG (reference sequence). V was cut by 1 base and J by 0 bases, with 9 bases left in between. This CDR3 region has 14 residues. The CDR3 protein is CAWSEGASNYGYTF. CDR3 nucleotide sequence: TGTGCCTGGAGTGAAGGGGCCTCTAACTATGGCTACACCTTC. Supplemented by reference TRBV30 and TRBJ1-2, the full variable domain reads SQTIHQWPATLVQPVGSPLSLECTVEGTSNPNLYWYRQAAGRGLQLLFYSVGIGQISSEVPQNLSASRPQDRQFILSSKKLLLSDSGFYLCAWSEGASNYGYTFGSGTRLTVV.

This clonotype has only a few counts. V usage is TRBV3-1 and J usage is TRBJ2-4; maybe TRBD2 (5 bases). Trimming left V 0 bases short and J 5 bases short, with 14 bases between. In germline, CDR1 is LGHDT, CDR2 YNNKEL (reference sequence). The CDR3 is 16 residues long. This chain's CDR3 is CASSQEADGLENIQYF. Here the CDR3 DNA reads TGTGCCAGCAGCCAAGAAGCGGACGGATTGGAAAACATTCAGTACTTC.

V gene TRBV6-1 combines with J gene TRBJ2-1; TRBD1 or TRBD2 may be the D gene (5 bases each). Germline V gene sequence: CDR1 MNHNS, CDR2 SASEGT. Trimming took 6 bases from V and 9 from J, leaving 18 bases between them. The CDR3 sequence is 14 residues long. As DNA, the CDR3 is TGTGCCAGCAGCCGGGACGCCATGCTGCCTGAGCAGTTCTTC. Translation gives CASSRDAMLPEQFF.

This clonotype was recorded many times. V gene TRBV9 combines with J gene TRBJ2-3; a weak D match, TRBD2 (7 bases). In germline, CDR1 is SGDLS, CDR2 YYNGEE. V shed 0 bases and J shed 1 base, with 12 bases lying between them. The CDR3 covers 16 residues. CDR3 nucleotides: TGTGCCAGCAGCGTAGAGCAGGGGAGGGGCACAGATACGCAGTATTTT. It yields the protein CASSVEQGRGTDTQYF.

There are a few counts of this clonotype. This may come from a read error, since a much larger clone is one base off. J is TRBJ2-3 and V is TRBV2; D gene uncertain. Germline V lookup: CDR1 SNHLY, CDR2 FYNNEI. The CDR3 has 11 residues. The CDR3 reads CASREAPTQYF. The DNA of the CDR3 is TGTGCCAGCAGAGAAGCACCCACGCAGTATTTT.

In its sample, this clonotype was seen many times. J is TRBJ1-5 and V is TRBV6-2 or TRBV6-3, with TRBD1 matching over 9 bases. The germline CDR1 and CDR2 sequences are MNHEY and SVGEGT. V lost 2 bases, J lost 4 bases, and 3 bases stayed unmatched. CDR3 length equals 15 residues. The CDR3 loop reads CASSYPTGGNQPQHF. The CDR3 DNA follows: TGTGCCAGCAGTTACCCGACAGGGGGTAATCAGCCCCAGCATTTT.

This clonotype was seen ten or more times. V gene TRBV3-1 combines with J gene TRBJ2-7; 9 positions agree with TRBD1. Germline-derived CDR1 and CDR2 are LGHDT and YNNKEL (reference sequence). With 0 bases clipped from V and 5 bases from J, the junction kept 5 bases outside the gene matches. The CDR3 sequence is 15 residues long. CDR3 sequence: CASSQEGTGFDEQYF. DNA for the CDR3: TGTGCCAGCAGCCAAGAGGGGACAGGGTTCGACGAGCAGTACTTC.

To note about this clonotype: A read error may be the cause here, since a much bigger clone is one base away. CDR3 coding DNA: TGTGCCAGCAATGACCAGAGATTAAGCACAGATACGCAGTATTTT. Its protein is CASNDQRLSTDTQYF. The V call is TRBV2, the J call TRBJ2-3; D gene ambiguous. Germline values: CDR1 SNHLY, CDR2 FYNNEI. The CDR3 consists of 15 residues. Trimming pared 7 bases from V and 0 bases from J, leaving 14 bases between.

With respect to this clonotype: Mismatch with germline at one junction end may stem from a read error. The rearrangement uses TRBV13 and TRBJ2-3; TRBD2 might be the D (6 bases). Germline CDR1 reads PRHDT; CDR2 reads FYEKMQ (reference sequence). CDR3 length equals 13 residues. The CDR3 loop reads CASSLGGADAQYF. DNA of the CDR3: TGTGCCAGCAGCCTCGGAGGGGCAGATGCGCAGTATTTT.

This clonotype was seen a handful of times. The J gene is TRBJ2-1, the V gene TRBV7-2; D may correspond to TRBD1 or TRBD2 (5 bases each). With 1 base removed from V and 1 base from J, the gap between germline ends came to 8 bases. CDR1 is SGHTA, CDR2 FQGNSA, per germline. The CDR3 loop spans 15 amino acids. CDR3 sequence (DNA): TGTGCCAGCAGCTTAGATGAGGGGTCCTACAATGAGCAGTTCTTC. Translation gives CASSLDEGSYNEQFF. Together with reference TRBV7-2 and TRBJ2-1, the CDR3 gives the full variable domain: GAGVSQSPSNKVTEKGKDVELRCDPISGHTALYWYRQSLGQGLEFLIYFQGNSAPDKSGLPSDRFSAERTGGSVSTLTIQRTQQEDSAVYLCASSLDEGSYNEQFFGPGTRLTVL.

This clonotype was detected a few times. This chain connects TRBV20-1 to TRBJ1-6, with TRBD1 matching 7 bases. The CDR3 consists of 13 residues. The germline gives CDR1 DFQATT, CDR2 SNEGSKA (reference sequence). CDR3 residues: CSATGTANSPLHF. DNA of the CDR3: TGCAGCGCGACAGGGACAGCTAATTCACCCCTCCACTTT.

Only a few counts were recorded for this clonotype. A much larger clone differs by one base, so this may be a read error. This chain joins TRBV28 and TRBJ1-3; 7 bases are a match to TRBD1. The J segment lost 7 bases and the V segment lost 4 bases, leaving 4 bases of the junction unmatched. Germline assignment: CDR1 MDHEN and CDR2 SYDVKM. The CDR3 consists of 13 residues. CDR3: CASSSGQLNTIYF. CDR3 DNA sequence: TGTGCCAGCAGTTCGGGACAGTTGAACACCATATATTTT. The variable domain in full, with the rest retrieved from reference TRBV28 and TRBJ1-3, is DVKVTQSSRYLVKRTGEKVFLECVQDMDHENMFWYRQDPGLGLRLIYFSYDVKMKEKGDIPEGYSVSREKKERFSLILESASTNQTSMYLCASSSGQLNTIYFGEGSWLTVV.

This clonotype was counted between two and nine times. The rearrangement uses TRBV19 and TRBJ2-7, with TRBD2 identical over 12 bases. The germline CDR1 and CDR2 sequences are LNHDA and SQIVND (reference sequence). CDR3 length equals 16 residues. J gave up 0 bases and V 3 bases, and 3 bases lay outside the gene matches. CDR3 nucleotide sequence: TGTGCCAGTAGTATTCGACTAGCGGGAGCCTCCTACGAGCAGTACTTC. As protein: CASSIRLAGASYEQYF.

Here the CDR3 DNA reads TGTGCCAGCAGCTTAGCAGGGGACCCTACGGTCTACGAGCAGTACTTC. Encoded protein: CASSLAGDPTVYEQYF. The chain uses TRBV7-6 and TRBJ2-7; D may correspond to TRBD1 or TRBD2 (5 bases each). Germline CDR1 SGHVS, CDR2 FNYEAQ. The CDR3 extends over 16 amino acids. V was cut by 0 bases and J by 3 bases, with 15 bases left in between.

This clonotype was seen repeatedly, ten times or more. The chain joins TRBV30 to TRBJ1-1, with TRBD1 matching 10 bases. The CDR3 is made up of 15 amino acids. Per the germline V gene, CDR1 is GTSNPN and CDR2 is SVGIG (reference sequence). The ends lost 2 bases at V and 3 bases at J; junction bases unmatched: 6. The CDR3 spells CAWSRQGAGDTEAFF. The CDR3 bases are TGTGCCTGGAGTCGACAGGGGGCAGGGGACACTGAAGCTTTCTTT.

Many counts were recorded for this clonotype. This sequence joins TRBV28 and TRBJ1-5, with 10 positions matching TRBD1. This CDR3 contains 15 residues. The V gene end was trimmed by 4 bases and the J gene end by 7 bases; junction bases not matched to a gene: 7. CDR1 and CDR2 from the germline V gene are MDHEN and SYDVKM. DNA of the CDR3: TGTGCCAGCAGTTCGACAGGGGGCACAGCACAGCCCCAGCATTTT. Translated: CASSSTGGTAQPQHF.

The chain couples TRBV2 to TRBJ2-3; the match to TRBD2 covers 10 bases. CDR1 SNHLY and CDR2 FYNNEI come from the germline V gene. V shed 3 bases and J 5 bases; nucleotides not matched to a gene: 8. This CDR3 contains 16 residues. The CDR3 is CASSERLAGAGDTQYF. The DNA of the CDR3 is TGTGCCAGCAGTGAGCGGCTAGCGGGAGCGGGAGATACGCAGTATTTT.

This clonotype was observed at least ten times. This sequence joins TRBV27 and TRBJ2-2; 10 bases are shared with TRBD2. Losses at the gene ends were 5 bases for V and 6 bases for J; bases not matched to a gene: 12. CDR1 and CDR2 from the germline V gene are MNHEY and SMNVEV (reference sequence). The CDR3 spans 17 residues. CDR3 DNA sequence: TGTGCCAGCAGTACCGGGCCCCTAGCGGGAGTGGCCGGGGAGCTGTTTTTT. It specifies CASSTGPLAGVAGELFF.

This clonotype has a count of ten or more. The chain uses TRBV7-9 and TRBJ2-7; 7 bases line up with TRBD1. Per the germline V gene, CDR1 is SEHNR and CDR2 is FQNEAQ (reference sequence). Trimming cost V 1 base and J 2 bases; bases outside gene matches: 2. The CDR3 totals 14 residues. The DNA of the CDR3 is TGTGCCAGCAGCTTAGGGGACAGCGCCTACGAGCAGTACTTC. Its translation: CASSLGDSAYEQYF.

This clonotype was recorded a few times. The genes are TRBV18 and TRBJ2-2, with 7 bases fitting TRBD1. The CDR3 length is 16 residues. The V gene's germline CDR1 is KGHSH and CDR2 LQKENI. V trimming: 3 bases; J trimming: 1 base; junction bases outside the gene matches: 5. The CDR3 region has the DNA TGTGCCAGCTCACCTCCCGGGACAGTGAACACCGGGGAGCTGTTTTTT. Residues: CASSPPGTVNTGELFF.